A selection of T cell receptor beta chains follows, all from one sample in a study of blood T cells in healthy people across ages. One entry per CDR3 protein, called by TCRdb with MiXCR from the 5' RACE reads. The repertoire holds around 2 million distinct CDR3 sequences, with about two fifths as singletons. The material sequenced was blood. Every receptor here comes from a human donor in good health. Each CDR3 is given with its conserved first and last residue. The D gene is left open where the match is weak. Clone size, where shown, is once, few, many, or a class for clones that have expanded.

D gene: TRBD2
V gene: TRBV20-1
J gene: TRBJ2-3
clone size: -
CDR3 DNA: TGCAGTGCTATGGGACTAGCACAAAGTACGCAGTATTTT
CDR3 protein: CSAMGLAQSTQYF

D gene: -
V gene: TRBV5-1
J gene: TRBJ2-4
clone size: -
CDR3 DNA: TGCGCCAGCAGCTTGGCGGTCTCCCCGAGGGAAAACATTCAGTACTTC
CDR3 protein: CASSLAVSPRENIQYF

D gene: TRBD2
V gene: TRBV6-6
J gene: TRBJ2-7
clone size: -
CDR3 DNA: TGTGCCAGCAGCTCCCAGACTAGCGGGGGTTACGAGCAGTACTTC
CDR3 protein: CASSSQTSGGYEQYF

D gene: TRBD1
V gene: TRBV25-1
J gene: TRBJ1-1
clone size: few
CDR3 DNA: TGTGCCAGCACCCAGACAGGGTCAGGCACTGAAGCTTTCTTT
CDR3 protein: CASTQTGSGTEAFF

D gene: TRBD1
V gene: TRBV20-1
J gene: TRBJ1-2
clone size: -
CDR3 DNA: TGCAGCACGAGGACAGGGGGCTATGGCTACACCTTC
CDR3 protein: CSTRTGGYGYTF

D gene: -
V gene: TRBV20-1
J gene: TRBJ2-3
clone size: few
CDR3 DNA: TGCAGTGCTAGGATCGGGGGACCGACAGATACGCAGTATTTT
CDR3 protein: CSARIGGPTDTQYF

D gene: TRBD2
V gene: TRBV2
J gene: TRBJ2-1
clone size: few
CDR3 DNA: TGTGCCAGCAGTGATCGGACTAGCGGTTACAATGAGCAGTTCTTC
CDR3 protein: CASSDRTSGYNEQFF

D gene: -
V gene: TRBV4-3
J gene: TRBJ2-6
clone size: -
CDR3 DNA: TGCGCCAGCAGCCAAGGTCGTGTAGGAGGCTCTGGGGCCAACGTCCTGACTTTC
CDR3 protein: CASSQGRVGGSGANVLTF

D gene: -
V gene: TRBV6-1
J gene: TRBJ1-4
clone size: few
CDR3 DNA: TGTGCCAGCACACACACGGGACGCCCTGAAAAACTGTTTTTT
CDR3 protein: CASTHTGRPEKLFF

D gene: TRBD1
V gene: TRBV4-1
J gene: TRBJ2-1
clone size: few
CDR3 DNA: TGCGCCAGCAGCCAAGAAGGACAGGTACCGTACAATGAGCAGTTCTTC
CDR3 protein: CASSQEGQVPYNEQFF

D gene: TRBD2
V gene: TRBV7-2
J gene: TRBJ2-1
clone size: once
CDR3 DNA: TGTGCCAGCAGCTTAGACCGCGGGGGGGCCTACAATGAGCAGTTCTTC
CDR3 protein: CASSLDRGGAYNEQFF

D gene: -
V gene: TRBV7-3
J gene: TRBJ2-3
clone size: -
CDR3 DNA: TGTGTCAGCAGCGTAACACAGGGTGGTACGCAGTATTTT
CDR3 protein: CVSSVTQGGTQYF

D gene: TRBD1
V gene: TRBV7-8
J gene: TRBJ1-2
clone size: once
CDR3 DNA: TGTGCCAGCAGCATTAGGACAGGGGCGGTAATTTTTGGCTACACCTTC
CDR3 protein: CASSIRTGAVIFGYTF

D gene: -
V gene: TRBV29-1
J gene: TRBJ1-2
clone size: many
CDR3 DNA: TGCAGCGTTGAGTCGGGGACCCAATATGGCTACACCTTC
CDR3 protein: CSVESGTQYGYTF

D gene: -
V gene: TRBV29-1
J gene: TRBJ1-5
clone size: -
CDR3 DNA: TGCAGCGTTGGGGAGAGGGGTGGGCAGCCCCAGCATTTT
CDR3 protein: CSVGERGGQPQHF

D gene: TRBD1
V gene: TRBV7-3
J gene: TRBJ2-5
clone size: -
CDR3 DNA: TGTGCCAGCAGCTTAAGGCAACCGGGACAGGGTTCGGAGACCCAGTACTTC
CDR3 protein: CASSLRQPGQGSETQYF

D gene: -
V gene: TRBV5-1
J gene: TRBJ2-7
clone size: -
CDR3 DNA: TGCGCCAGCAGCGTCACGGGACCGGGATCCTACGAGCAGTACTTC
CDR3 protein: CASSVTGPGSYEQYF

D gene: -
V gene: TRBV2
J gene: TRBJ1-1
clone size: -
CDR3 DNA: TGTGCCAGCGCGGGTGTCATGCTGAACACTGAAGCTTTCTTT
CDR3 protein: CASAGVMLNTEAFF

D gene: -
V gene: TRBV6-2/TRBV6-3
J gene: TRBJ2-7
clone size: -
CDR3 DNA: TGTGCCAGCACCAACCTGAGGGAGCAGGGCGCATTCTTCTCCTACGAGCAGTACTTC
CDR3 protein: CASTNLREQGAFFSYEQYF

D gene: -
V gene: TRBV20-1
J gene: TRBJ2-3
clone size: -
CDR3 DNA: TGCAGTGCTCCACCTCTGACTAGGTTGAGCACAGATACGCAGTATTTT
CDR3 protein: CSAPPLTRLSTDTQYF

D gene: -
V gene: TRBV14
J gene: TRBJ1-4
clone size: -
CDR3 DNA: TGTGCCAGCAGCCAGGATTCCGAAAAACTGTTTTTT
CDR3 protein: CASSQDSEKLFF

D gene: -
V gene: TRBV6-6
J gene: TRBJ2-7
clone size: -
CDR3 DNA: TGTGCCAGCAGGTACTCGACTAGCTACGAGCAGTACTTC
CDR3 protein: CASRYSTSYEQYF

D gene: TRBD2
V gene: TRBV28
J gene: TRBJ2-1
clone size: few
CDR3 DNA: TGTGCCAGCAGTCCCGGACTAGCGGGGTTCGATGAGCAGTTCTTC
CDR3 protein: CASSPGLAGFDEQFF

D gene: -
V gene: TRBV18
J gene: TRBJ1-2
clone size: -
CDR3 DNA: TGTGCCAGCTCACCGTCGTGGCAGGGGAACTATGGCTACACCTTC
CDR3 protein: CASSPSWQGNYGYTF

D gene: TRBD2
V gene: TRBV12-3/TRBV12-4
J gene: TRBJ2-7
clone size: -
CDR3 DNA: TGTGCCAGCAGTTTCGCTAGCGGGGGAGGAAAAATCTACGAGCAGTACTTC
CDR3 protein: CASSFASGGGKIYEQYF

D gene: TRBD1
V gene: TRBV15
J gene: TRBJ1-2
clone size: -
CDR3 DNA: TGTGCCACCAGCCCGGGGACAGGGAACTATGGCTACACCTTC
CDR3 protein: CATSPGTGNYGYTF

D gene: -
V gene: TRBV4-3
J gene: TRBJ2-1
clone size: -
CDR3 DNA: TGCGCCAGCAGCAAGGAGCGGAGGAATGAGCAGTTCTTC
CDR3 protein: CASSKERRNEQFF